This entry lists 5 T cell receptor beta chains sequenced from one sample in a study of cytomegalovirus exposure and HLA in healthy donors. Primers for the PCR totalled 60 Vbeta and 13 Jbeta. Clones were sequenced by immunoSEQ multiplex PCR, and TCRdb holds only the in-frame ones, with some missing. The sample records 150,000 to 200,000 clones, approximately 70% being singletons. Sequencing was carried out using PBMCs. The source of these receptors is a woman in her 30s in good health and CMV-seronegative.

The CDR3 spells CAIRPGGADPSYNEQFF. Written as DNA, the CDR3 is TGTGCCATCAGACCGGGGGGGGCGGATCCCTCCTACAATGAGCAGTTCTTC. This chain uses TRBV10-3 with TRBJ2-1; 8 positions match TRBD2. This CDR3 comprises 17 residues. The V and J ends lost 6 bases and 0 bases, in that order; junction bases with no gene match: 10. CDR1 and CDR2 (germline): ENHRY, SYGVKD.

The rearrangement links TRBV18 to TRBJ2-4, with D perhaps TRBD1 (7 bases). Germline CDR1 KGHSH, CDR2 LQKENI. The V gene lost 3 bases and the J gene lost 3 bases, with 18 bases spanning the gap. This CDR3 contains 17 residues. CDR3 nucleotide sequence: TGTGCCAGCTCACCTCTGACAGGGAGGAATGACAAAAACATTCAGTACTTC. Translating gives CASSPLTGRNDKNIQYF.

V and J are TRBV30 and TRBJ1-2, with D unresolved. The CDR3 totals 11 residues. Germline V CDR1 and CDR2: GTSNPN, SVGIG (reference sequence). V dropped 3 bases and J dropped 8 bases, with 10 bases sitting between them. CDR3 DNA: TGTGCCTGGAGCTACCAAATGGGCTACACCTTC. This translates into CAWSYQMGYTF.

The V gene is TRBV5-6, the J gene TRBJ2-1, with D perhaps matching TRBD1 (6 bases). Germline-derived CDR1 and CDR2 are SGHDT and YYEEEE. CDR3 length: 13 residues. V was clipped by 0 bases and J by 6 bases, with 7 bases between them. This chain's CDR3 is CASSLGQANEQFF. The CDR3 nucleotides read TGTGCCAGCAGCTTGGGACAGGCCAATGAGCAGTTCTTC.

As regards this clone: Other DNA variants within this sample encode the same CDR3. This sequence joins TRBV10-2 and TRBJ1-2, with TRBD1 matching over 10 bases. Trimming took 6 bases from V and 3 from J; bases not matched to a gene: 1. The germline V gene has CDR1 WSHSY and CDR2 SAAADI. The CDR3 has 13 residues. The CDR3 reads CASSGTGDYGYTF. The DNA for the CDR3 is TGCGCCAGCAGCGGGACAGGGGACTATGGCTACACCTTC.